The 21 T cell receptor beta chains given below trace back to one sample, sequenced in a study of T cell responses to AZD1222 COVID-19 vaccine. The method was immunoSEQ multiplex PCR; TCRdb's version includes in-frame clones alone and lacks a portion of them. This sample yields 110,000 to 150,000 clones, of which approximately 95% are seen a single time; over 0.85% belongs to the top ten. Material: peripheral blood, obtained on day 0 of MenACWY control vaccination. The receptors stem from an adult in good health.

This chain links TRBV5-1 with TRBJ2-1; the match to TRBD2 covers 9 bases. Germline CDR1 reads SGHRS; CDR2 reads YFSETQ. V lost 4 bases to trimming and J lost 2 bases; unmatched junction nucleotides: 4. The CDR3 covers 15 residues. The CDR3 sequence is CASSRSGGTYNEQFF. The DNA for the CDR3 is TGCGCCAGCAGCCGTAGCGGGGGCACCTACAATGAGCAGTTCTTC.

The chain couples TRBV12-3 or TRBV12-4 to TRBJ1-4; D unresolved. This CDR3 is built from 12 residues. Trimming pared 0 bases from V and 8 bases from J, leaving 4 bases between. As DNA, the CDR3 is TGTGCCAGCAGTTTAGCCTTAGAAAAACTGTTTTTT. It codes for CASSLALEKLFF.

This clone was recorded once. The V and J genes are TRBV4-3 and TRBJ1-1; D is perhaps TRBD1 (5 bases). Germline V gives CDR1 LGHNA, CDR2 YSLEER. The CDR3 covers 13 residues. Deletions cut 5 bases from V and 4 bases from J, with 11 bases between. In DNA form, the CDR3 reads TGCGCCAGCAGCTACGGACAAGTCACTGAAGCTTTCTTT. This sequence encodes CASSYGQVTEAFF.

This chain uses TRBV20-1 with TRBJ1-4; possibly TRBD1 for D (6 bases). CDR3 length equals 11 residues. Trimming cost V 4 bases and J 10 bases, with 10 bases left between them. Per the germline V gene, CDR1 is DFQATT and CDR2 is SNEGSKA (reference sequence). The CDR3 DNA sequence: TGCAGTGCTACCCTAGGGGGAAAACTGTTTTTT. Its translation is CSATLGGKLFF.

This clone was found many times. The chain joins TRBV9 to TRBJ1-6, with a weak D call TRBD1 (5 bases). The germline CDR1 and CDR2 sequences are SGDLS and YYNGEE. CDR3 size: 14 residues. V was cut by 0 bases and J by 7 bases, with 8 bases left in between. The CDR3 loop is CASSVGGENSPLHF. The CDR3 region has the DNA TGTGCCAGCAGCGTAGGAGGGGAGAATTCACCCCTCCACTTT.

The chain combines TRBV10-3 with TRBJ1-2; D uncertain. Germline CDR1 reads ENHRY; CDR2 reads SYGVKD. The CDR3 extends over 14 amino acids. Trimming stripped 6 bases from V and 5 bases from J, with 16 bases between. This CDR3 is CAISAQPTEYGYTF. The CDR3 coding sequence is TGTGCCATCAGCGCCCAGCCCACAGAATATGGCTACACCTTC.

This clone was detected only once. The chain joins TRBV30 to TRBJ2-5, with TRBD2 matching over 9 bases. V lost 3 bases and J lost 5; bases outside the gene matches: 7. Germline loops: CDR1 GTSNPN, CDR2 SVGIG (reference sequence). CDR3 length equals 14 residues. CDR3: CAWSPLAGWETQYF. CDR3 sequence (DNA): TGTGCCTGGAGCCCGCTAGCGGGATGGGAGACCCAGTACTTC.

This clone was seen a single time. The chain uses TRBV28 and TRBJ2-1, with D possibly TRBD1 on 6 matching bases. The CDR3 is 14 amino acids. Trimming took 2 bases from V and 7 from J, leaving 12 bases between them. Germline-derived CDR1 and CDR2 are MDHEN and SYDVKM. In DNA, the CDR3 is TGTGCCAGCAGTTTACCGACCGGGACAAATGAGCAGTTCTTC. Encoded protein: CASSLPTGTNEQFF.

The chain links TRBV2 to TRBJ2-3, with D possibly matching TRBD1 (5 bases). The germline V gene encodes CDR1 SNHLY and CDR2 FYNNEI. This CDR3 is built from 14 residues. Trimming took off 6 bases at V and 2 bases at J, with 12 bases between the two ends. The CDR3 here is CASRRQTFTDTQYF. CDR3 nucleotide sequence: TGTGCCAGCAGGAGACAGACCTTCACAGATACGCAGTATTTT.

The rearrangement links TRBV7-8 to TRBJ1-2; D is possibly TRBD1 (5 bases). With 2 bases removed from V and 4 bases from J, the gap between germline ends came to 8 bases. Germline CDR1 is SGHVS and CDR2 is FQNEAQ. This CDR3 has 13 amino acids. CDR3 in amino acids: CASSLSTAYGYTF. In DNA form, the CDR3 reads TGTGCCAGCAGCTTATCGACAGCCTATGGCTACACCTTC.

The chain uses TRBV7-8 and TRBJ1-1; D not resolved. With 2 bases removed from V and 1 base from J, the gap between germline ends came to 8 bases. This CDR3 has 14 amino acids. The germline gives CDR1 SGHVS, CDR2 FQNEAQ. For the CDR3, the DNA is TGTGCCAGCAGCTTAAGTCGGACGAACACTGAAGCTTTCTTT. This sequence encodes CASSLSRTNTEAFF.

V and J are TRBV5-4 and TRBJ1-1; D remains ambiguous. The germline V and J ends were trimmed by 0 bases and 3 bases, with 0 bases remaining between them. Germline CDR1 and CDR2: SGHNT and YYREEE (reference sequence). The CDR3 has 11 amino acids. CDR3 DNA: TGTGCCAGCAGCTTGGACACTGAAGCTTTCTTT. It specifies CASSLDTEAFF.

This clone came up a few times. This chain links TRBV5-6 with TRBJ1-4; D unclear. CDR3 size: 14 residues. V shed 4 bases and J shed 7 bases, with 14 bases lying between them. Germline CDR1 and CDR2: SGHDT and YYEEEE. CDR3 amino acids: CASSVGVRGEKLFF. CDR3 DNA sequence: TGTGCCAGCAGCGTAGGCGTTAGAGGTGAAAAACTGTTTTTT. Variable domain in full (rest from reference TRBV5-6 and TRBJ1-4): DAGVTQSPTHLIKTRGQQVTLRCSPKSGHDTVSWYQQALGQGPQFIFQYYEEEERQRGNFPDRFSGHQFPNYSSELNVNALLLGDSALYLCASSVGVRGEKLFFGSGTQLSVL.

The CDR3 DNA reads TGCGCCAGCAGTTTATCCGGGACACCGAATGAAAAACTGTTTTTT. This translates into CASSLSGTPNEKLFF. The chain carries TRBV4-1 and TRBJ1-4; tentatively, D is TRBD1 (6 bases). Germline assignment: CDR1 MGHRA and CDR2 YSYEKL. Between the trimmed V and J ends, which lost 6 bases and 5 bases, there was a span of 16 bases. The length of the CDR3 is 15 residues.

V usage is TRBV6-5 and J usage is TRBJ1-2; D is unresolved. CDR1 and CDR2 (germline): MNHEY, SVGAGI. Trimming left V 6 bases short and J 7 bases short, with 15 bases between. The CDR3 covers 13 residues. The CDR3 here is CASRSEVIGGYTF. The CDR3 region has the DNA TGTGCCAGCAGGTCGGAGGTAATAGGTGGCTACACCTTC.

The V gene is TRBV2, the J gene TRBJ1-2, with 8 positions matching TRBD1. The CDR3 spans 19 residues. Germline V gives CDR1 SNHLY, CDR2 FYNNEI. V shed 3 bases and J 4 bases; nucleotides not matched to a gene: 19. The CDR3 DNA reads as TGTGCCAGCAGTGATCGAGGACTGGACGTTTGGACAGGGTCCTATGGCTACACCTTC. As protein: CASSDRGLDVWTGSYGYTF.

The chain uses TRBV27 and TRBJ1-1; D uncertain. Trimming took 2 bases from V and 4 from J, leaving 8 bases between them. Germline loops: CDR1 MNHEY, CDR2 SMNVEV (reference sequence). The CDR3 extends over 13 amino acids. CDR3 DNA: TGTGCCAGCAGTTTACACGGCCGCACTGAAGCTTTCTTT. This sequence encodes CASSLHGRTEAFF.

In DNA form, the CDR3 reads TGTGCCAGCAGACAGACACCGAATGAAAAACTGTTTTTT. Its protein product is CASRQTPNEKLFF. The V call is TRBV5-4, the J call TRBJ1-4; D remains unclear. The CDR3 contains 13 residues. Per germline, CDR1 SGHNT and CDR2 YYREEE (reference sequence). V was cut by 5 bases and J by 5 bases, with 10 bases left in between.

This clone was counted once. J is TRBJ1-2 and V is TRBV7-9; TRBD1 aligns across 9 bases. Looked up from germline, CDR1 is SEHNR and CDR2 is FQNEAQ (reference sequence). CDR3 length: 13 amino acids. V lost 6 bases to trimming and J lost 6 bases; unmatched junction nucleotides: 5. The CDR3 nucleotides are TGTGCCAGCAGAGAACAGGGGGCGCATGGCTACACCTTC. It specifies CASREQGAHGYTF.

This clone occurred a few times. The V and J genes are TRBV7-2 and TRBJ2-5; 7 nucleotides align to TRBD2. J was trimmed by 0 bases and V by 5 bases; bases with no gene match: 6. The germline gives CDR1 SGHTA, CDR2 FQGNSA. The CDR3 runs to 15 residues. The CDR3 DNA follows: TGTGCCAGCAGCCATGGGGCGGGGGACCAAGAGACCCAGTACTTC. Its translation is CASSHGAGDQETQYF.

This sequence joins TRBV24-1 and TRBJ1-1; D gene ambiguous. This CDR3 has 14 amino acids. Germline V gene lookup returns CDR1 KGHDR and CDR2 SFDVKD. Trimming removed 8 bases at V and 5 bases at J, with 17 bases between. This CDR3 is CATMGGGLWTEAFF. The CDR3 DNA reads TGTGCCACCATGGGAGGCGGCTTGTGGACTGAAGCTTTCTTT.